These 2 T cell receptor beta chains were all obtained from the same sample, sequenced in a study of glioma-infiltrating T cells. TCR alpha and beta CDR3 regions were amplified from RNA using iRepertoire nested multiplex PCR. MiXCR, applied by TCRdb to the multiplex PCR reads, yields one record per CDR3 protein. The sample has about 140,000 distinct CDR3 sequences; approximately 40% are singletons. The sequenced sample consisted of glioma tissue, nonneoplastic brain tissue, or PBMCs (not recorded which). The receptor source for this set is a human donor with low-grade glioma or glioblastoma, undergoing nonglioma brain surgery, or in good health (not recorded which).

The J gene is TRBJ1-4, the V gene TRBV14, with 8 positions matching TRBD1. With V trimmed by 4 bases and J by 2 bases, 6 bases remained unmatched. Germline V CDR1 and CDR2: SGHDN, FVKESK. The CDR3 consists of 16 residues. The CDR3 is CASSPTTGGTNEKLFF. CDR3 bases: TGTGCCAGCAGCCCCACTACAGGGGGGACTAATGAAAAACTGTTTTTT.

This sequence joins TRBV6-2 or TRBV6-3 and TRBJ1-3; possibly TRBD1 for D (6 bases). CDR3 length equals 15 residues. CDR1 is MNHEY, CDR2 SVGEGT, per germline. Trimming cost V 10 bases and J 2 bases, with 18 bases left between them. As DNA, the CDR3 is TGTGCCATCACTCCTCAGACAGGAACTGGAAACACCATATATTTT. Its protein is CAITPQTGTGNTIYF.